Below, 25 T cell receptor beta chains from the same sample are listed, as sequenced in a study of blood T cell repertoires in COVID-19. Sequencing was performed with immunoSEQ multiplex PCR; in TCRdb, only in-frame clones are kept and a portion is missing. The top ten hold roughly 7.2% of the sample, which has more than 60,000 clones, about 89% seen once. Material: peripheral blood. The receptors were gathered from a man in his sixties with acute or convalescent COVID-19.

The chain combines TRBV12-3 or TRBV12-4 with TRBJ1-2, with D hard to call. The CDR3 is 13 amino acids. Trimming took off 2 bases at V and 5 bases at J, with 9 bases between the two ends. Here the CDR3 reads CASSLMSRYGYTF. The DNA for the CDR3 is TGTGCCAGCAGTTTAATGTCGCGGTATGGCTACACCTTC.

The chain recombines TRBV6-2 or TRBV6-3 with TRBJ2-1, with D possibly matching TRBD1 (6 bases). Germline CDR1 MNHEY, CDR2 SVGEGT. Trimming took 1 base from V and 8 from J, leaving 12 bases between them. The CDR3 loop spans 14 amino acids. CDR3 nucleotides: TGTGCCAGCAGTTACTGGGACAAATCAGATGAGCAGTTCTTC. This sequence encodes CASSYWDKSDEQFF.

The J gene is TRBJ2-1, the V gene TRBV6-5, with D possibly TRBD1 on 6 matching bases. CDR3 length: 16 residues. V was cut by 0 bases and J by 10 bases, with 19 bases left in between. Germline V CDR1 and CDR2: MNHEY, SVGAGI. CDR3: CASSYSILARGIEQFF. CDR3 coding DNA: TGTGCCAGCAGTTACTCGATACTTGCCAGGGGCATCGAGCAGTTCTTC.

The chain is built from TRBV19 and TRBJ1-2; D not certain. The CDR3 totals 12 residues. Between the trimmed V and J ends, which lost 3 bases and 8 bases, there was a span of 10 bases. The germline V gene has CDR1 LNHDA and CDR2 SQIVND (reference sequence). This CDR3 is CASSIGGNGYTF. The CDR3 coding sequence is TGTGCCAGTAGTATTGGAGGTAACGGCTACACCTTC.

The chain joins TRBV30 to TRBJ1-2, with a weak D call TRBD1 (5 bases). Germline lookup yields CDR1 GTSNPN and CDR2 SVGIG (reference sequence). Trimming left V 3 bases short and J 2 bases short, with 22 bases between. The CDR3 is 17 amino acids. The CDR3 DNA reads as TGTGCCTGGAGGAGGAGACAGTCGGGGAGGGAGAACTATGGCTACACCTTC. This codes for CAWRRRQSGRENYGYTF.

The chain carries TRBV20-1 and TRBJ1-2, with D perhaps matching TRBD1 (5 bases). CDR1 and CDR2 (germline): DFQATT, SNEGSKA (reference sequence). With 3 bases removed from V and 4 bases from J, the gap between germline ends came to 24 bases. This CDR3 contains 17 residues. CDR3 sequence: CSASPTAGGMLAYGYTF. For the CDR3, the DNA is TGCAGTGCTAGTCCCACCGCCGGGGGGATGCTCGCCTATGGCTACACCTTC.

This chain joins TRBV7-9 and TRBJ1-5; D unresolved. Trimming cost V 3 bases and J 6 bases, with 15 bases left between them. Germline V gene data show CDR1 as SEHNR and CDR2 as FQNEAQ (reference sequence). This CDR3 contains 15 residues. CDR3 in amino acids: CASSFDGLSGQPQHF. The CDR3 nucleotides are TGTGCCAGCAGCTTTGATGGGTTAAGCGGTCAGCCCCAGCATTTT.

This sequence joins TRBV30 and TRBJ1-1; 7 bases are a match to TRBD1. The CDR3 has 13 amino acids. Germline lookup yields CDR1 GTSNPN and CDR2 SVGIG (reference sequence). V shed 5 bases and J 5 bases; nucleotides not matched to a gene: 8. CDR3 nucleotide sequence: TGTGCCTGGGGAAAGGGGGCTGGGACTGAAGCTTTCTTT. Its translation: CAWGKGAGTEAFF.

The V gene is TRBV2, the J gene TRBJ2-5, with 7 bases aligning to TRBD1. After removal of 4 bases from V and 5 bases from J, the junction contained 4 bases not matched to a gene. Germline V CDR1 and CDR2: SNHLY, FYNNEI. The CDR3 is 13 residues long. The CDR3 DNA reads as TGTGCCAGCAGTGGACAGGGTGGGGAGACCCAGTACTTC. It specifies CASSGQGGETQYF.

The genes are TRBV5-1 and TRBJ1-2; D unclear. The V and J ends lost 0 bases and 5 bases respectively, with 14 bases between them. Per the germline V gene, CDR1 is SGHRS and CDR2 is YFSETQ. CDR3 length: 15 residues. CDR3 DNA: TGCGCCAGCAGCTTGGGGACTGGGAACGGGTATGGCTACACCTTC. Its protein product is CASSLGTGNGYGYTF. The full variable domain, its missing parts supplied by reference TRBV5-1 and TRBJ1-2, is KAGVTQTPRYLIKTRGQQVTLSCSPISGHRSVSWYQQTPGQGLQFLFEYFSETQRNKGNFPGRFSGRQFSNSRSEMNVSTLELGDSALYLCASSLGTGNGYGYTFGSGTRLTVV.

The J gene is TRBJ2-2, the V gene TRBV19; TRBD1 agrees at 11 bases. Germline V gene data show CDR1 as LNHDA and CDR2 as SQIVND (reference sequence). V lost 8 bases to trimming and J lost 6 bases; unmatched junction nucleotides: 5. This CDR3 comprises 14 residues. The CDR3 DNA sequence: TGTGCCAGTGTCCGGGACAGGGGGTCCGGGGAGCTGTTTTTT. Residues: CASVRDRGSGELFF.

The J gene is TRBJ2-7, the V gene TRBV30; D is ambiguous. Germline values: CDR1 GTSNPN, CDR2 SVGIG (reference sequence). Trimming pared 1 base from V and 7 bases from J, leaving 8 bases between. The CDR3 is 11 amino acids. The CDR3: CAWSGGSEQYF. The CDR3 DNA reads TGTGCCTGGAGTGGCGGTTCGGAGCAGTACTTC.

This chain joins TRBV15 and TRBJ1-4, with 10 bases identical to TRBD1. Germline loops: CDR1 LNHNV, CDR2 YYDKDF (reference sequence). This CDR3 contains 16 residues. The ends lost 3 bases at V and 0 bases at J; junction bases unmatched: 1. The CDR3 DNA is TGTGCCACCAGCAGGGACAGGGGGTCAACTAATGAAAAACTGTTTTTT. Its translation is CATSRDRGSTNEKLFF.

The chain couples TRBV2 to TRBJ1-5, with D possibly TRBD1 on 5 matching bases. Germline CDR1 reads SNHLY; CDR2 reads FYNNEI. The CDR3 consists of 14 residues. V was clipped by 3 bases and J by 1 base, with 7 bases between them. Here the CDR3 reads CASSDRTSNQPQHF. The CDR3, as DNA: TGTGCCAGCAGTGACAGGACAAGCAATCAGCCCCAGCATTTT.

The rearrangement joins TRBV6-6 to TRBJ2-3, with TRBD2 identical over 9 bases. The CDR3 sequence is 15 residues long. Germline values: CDR1 MNHNY, CDR2 SVGAGI (reference sequence). With V trimmed by 7 bases and J by 2 bases, 7 bases remained unmatched. The CDR3 DNA is TGTGCCAGCACCGCGCCTAGCGGGGACACAGATACGCAGTATTTT. It encodes CASTAPSGDTDTQYF.

This clone appeared once. This chain uses TRBV2 with TRBJ1-5, with D maybe TRBD1 (6 bases). The CDR3 loop spans 13 amino acids. Trimming left V 7 bases short and J 2 bases short, with 9 bases between. Germline CDR1 SNHLY, CDR2 FYNNEI. The CDR3 sequence is CASKQGGNQPQHF. The CDR3 region has the DNA TGTGCCAGCAAACAGGGCGGCAATCAGCCCCAGCATTTT.

The rearrangement joins TRBV6-6 to TRBJ1-3; perhaps TRBD1 as D (6 bases). Trimming cost V 6 bases and J 4 bases, with 16 bases left between them. This CDR3 region has 15 residues. Germline lookup yields CDR1 MNHNY and CDR2 SVGAGI (reference sequence). The CDR3 DNA sequence: TGTGCCAGCAGCAAACAGGGCCCGCGCGGAAACACCATATATTTT. Residues: CASSKQGPRGNTIYF.

V gene TRBV27 combines with J gene TRBJ2-1, with 7 bases matching TRBD2. The CDR3 runs to 13 residues. In germline, CDR1 is MNHEY, CDR2 SMNVEV (reference sequence). J was trimmed by 7 bases and V by 9 bases; bases with no gene match: 9. CDR3: CASKRDGTNEQFF. The CDR3 bases are TGTGCCAGTAAGCGGGACGGAACGAATGAGCAGTTCTTC.

The V and J genes are TRBV25-1 and TRBJ1-5, with 9 bases that match TRBD1. CDR3 size: 17 residues. The germline CDR1 and CDR2 sequences are MGHDK and SYGVNS. J gave up 6 bases and V 4 bases, and 13 bases lay outside the gene matches. CDR3 sequence reads: CASSAKGTGFSGQPQHF. As DNA, the CDR3 is TGTGCCAGCAGTGCTAAAGGGACAGGGTTTTCGGGTCAGCCCCAGCATTTT.

The chain links TRBV7-2 to TRBJ1-5, with 7 bases aligning to TRBD1. V shed 1 base, J shed 9 bases, and the junction held 6 bases outside the gene matches. Looked up from germline, CDR1 is SGHTA and CDR2 is FQGNSA. The CDR3 sequence is 14 residues long. The CDR3 bases are TGTGCCAGCAGCTTAGACAGGGGCAACGGGCCCCAGCATTTT. Residues: CASSLDRGNGPQHF.

This chain connects TRBV11-2 to TRBJ1-1; TRBD1 matches at 11 bases. After removal of 5 bases from V and 5 bases from J, the junction contained 10 bases not matched to a gene. Germline V gives CDR1 SGHAT, CDR2 FQNNGV. There are 16 residues in the CDR3. The CDR3 region has the DNA TGTGCCAGCAGCACTCAGGCGGGACAGGGGGGAACTGAAGCTTTCTTT. Its protein is CASSTQAGQGGTEAFF.

This chain uses TRBV10-2 with TRBJ1-1; 10 positions agree with TRBD1. CDR1 and CDR2 (germline): WSHSY, SAAADI. The CDR3 loop spans 14 amino acids. V gave up 5 bases and J gave up 6 bases; unmatched junction bases: 6. CDR3 amino acids: CASSSGTGVSEAFF. The CDR3 DNA reads as TGCGCCAGCAGTTCCGGGACAGGGGTTTCTGAAGCTTTCTTT.

The chain is built from TRBV4-2 and TRBJ2-3; D possibly corresponds to TRBD1 (5 bases). The germline gives CDR1 LGHNA, CDR2 YNFKEQ. Trimming took off 3 bases at V and 4 bases at J, with 20 bases between the two ends. The CDR3 covers 17 residues. The CDR3: CASSHQSGLGLADTQYF. The CDR3 DNA reads as TGTGCCAGCAGCCATCAGTCAGGGTTAGGGCTCGCAGATACGCAGTATTTT.

V gene TRBV11-2 combines with J gene TRBJ2-5, with 7 positions matching TRBD2. This CDR3 is built from 17 residues. Per the germline V gene, CDR1 is SGHAT and CDR2 is FQNNGV. The junction had 10 bases not matched to a gene; V was cut back by 2 bases and J by 1 base. CDR3 protein: CASSLYLASGVQETQYF. CDR3 nucleotides: TGTGCCAGCAGCTTATATCTGGCTAGCGGAGTCCAAGAGACCCAGTACTTC.

The V gene is TRBV30, the J gene TRBJ2-5; D is unclear. Trimming took off 2 bases at V and 5 bases at J, with 18 bases between the two ends. Germline V gene lookup returns CDR1 GTSNPN and CDR2 SVGIG (reference sequence). The CDR3 runs to 15 residues. CDR3 bases: TGTGCCTGGAGTCTCCGAGGCTGGAAAGCGGAGACCCAGTACTTC. This sequence encodes CAWSLRGWKAETQYF. The whole variable domain, filled in from reference TRBV30 and TRBJ2-5, reads SQTIHQWPATLVQPVGSPLSLECTVEGTSNPNLYWYRQAAGRGLQLLFYSVGIGQISSEVPQNLSASRPQDRQFILSSKKLLLSDSGFYLCAWSLRGWKAETQYFGPGTRLLVL.